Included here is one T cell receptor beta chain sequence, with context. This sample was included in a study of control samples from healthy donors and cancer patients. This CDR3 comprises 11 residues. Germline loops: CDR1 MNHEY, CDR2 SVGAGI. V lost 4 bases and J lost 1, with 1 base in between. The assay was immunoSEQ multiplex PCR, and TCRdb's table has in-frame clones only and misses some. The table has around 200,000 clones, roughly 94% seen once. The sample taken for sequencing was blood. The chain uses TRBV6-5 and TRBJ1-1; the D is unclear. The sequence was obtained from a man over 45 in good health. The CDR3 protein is CASSWNTEAFF. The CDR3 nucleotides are TGTGCCAGCAGTTGGAACACTGAAGCTTTCTTT.